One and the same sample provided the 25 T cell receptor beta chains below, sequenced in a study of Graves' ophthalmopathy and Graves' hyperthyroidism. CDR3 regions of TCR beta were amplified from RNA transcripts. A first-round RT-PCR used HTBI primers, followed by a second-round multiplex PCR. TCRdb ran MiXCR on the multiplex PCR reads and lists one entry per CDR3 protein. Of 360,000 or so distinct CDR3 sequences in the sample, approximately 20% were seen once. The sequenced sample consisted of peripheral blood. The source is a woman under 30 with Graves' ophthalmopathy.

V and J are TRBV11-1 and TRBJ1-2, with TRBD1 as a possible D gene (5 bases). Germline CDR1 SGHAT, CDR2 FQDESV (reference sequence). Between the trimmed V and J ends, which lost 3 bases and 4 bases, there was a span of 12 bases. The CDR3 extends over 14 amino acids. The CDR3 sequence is CASSFGDSLYGYTF. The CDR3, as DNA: TGTGCCAGCAGCTTCGGCGACAGTCTCTATGGCTACACCTTC.

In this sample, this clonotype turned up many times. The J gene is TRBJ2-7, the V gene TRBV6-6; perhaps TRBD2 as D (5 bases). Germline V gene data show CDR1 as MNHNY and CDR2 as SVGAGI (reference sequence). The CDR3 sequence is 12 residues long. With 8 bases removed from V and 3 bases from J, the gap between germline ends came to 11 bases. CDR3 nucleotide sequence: TGTGCCAGCGACATTAGCGACTACGAGCAGTACTTC. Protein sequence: CASDISDYEQYF.

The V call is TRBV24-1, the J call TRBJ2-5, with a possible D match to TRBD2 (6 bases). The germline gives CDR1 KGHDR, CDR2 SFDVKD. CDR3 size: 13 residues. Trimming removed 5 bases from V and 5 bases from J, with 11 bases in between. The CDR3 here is CATSAMEGETQYF. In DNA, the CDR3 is TGTGCCACCAGTGCGATGGAGGGGGAGACCCAGTACTTC.

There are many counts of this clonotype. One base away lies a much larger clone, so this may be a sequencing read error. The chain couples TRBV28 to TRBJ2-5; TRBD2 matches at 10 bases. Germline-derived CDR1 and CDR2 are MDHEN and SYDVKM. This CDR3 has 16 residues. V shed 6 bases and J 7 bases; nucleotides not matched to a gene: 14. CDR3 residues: CASRPYLAGVSGTQYF. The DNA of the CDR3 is TGTGCCAGCAGACCCTACCTAGCGGGAGTGAGTGGGACCCAGTACTTC.

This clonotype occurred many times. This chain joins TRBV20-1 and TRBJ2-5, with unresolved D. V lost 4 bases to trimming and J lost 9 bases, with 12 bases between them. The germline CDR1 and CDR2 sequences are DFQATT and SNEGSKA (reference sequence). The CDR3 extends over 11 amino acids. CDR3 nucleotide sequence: TGCAGTGCTATGGGGAAACTACCCCAGTACTTC. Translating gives CSAMGKLPQYF.

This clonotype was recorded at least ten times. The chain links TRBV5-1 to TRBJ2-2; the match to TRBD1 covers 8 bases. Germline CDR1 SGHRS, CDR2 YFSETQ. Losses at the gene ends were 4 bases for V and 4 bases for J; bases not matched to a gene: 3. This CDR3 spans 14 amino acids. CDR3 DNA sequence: TGCGCCAGCAGCCCGACAGGGGTCACCGGGGAGCTGTTTTTT. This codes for CASSPTGVTGELFF.

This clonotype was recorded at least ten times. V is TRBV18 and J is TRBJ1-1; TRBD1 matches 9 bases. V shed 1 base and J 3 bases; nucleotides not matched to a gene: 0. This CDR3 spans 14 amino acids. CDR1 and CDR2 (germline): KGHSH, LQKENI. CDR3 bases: TGTGCCAGCTCACCACGGGACAGGGACACTGAAGCTTTCTTT. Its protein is CASSPRDRDTEAFF.

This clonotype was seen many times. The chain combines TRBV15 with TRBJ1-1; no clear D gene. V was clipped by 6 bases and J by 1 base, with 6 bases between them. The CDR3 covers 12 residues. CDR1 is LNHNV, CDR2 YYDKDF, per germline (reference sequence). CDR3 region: CATRVGNTEAFF. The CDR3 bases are TGTGCCACCAGGGTGGGGAACACTGAAGCTTTCTTT.

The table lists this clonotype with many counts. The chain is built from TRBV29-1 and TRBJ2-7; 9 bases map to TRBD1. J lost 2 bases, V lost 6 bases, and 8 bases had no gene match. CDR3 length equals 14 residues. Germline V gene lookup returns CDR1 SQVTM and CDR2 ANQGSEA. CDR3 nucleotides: TGCAGCGTAGGCGGGACAGGGAGAACCTACGAGCAGTACTTC. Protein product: CSVGGTGRTYEQYF.

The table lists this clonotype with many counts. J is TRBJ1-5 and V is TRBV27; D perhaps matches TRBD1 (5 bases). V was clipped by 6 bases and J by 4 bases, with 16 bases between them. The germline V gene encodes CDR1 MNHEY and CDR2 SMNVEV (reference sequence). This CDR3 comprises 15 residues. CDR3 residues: CASSRGGDGNQPQHF. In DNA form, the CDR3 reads TGTGCCAGCAGCCGGGGGGGAGACGGTAATCAGCCCCAGCATTTT.

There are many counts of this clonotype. The CDR3 DNA reads TGTGCCAGCAGCGTAGACGGGCGAGCGGGAGATGGGGAGACCCAGTACTTC. It codes for CASSVDGRAGDGETQYF. The chain links TRBV9 to TRBJ2-5, with 8 bases that match TRBD2. The V segment lost 0 bases and the J segment 5 bases; nucleotides outside the gene matches: 12. There are 17 residues in the CDR3. Germline V CDR1 and CDR2: SGDLS, YYNGEE.

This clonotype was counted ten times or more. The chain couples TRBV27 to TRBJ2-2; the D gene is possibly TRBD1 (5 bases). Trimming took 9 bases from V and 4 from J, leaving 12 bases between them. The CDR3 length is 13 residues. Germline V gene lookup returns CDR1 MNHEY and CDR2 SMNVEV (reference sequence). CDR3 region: CASGMGPTGELFF. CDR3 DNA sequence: TGTGCCAGTGGGATGGGGCCCACCGGGGAGCTGTTTTTT.

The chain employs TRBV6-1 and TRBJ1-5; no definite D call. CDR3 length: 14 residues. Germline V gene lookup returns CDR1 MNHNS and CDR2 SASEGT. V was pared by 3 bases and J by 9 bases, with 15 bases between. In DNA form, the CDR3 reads TGTGCCAGCAGTGAGGGAGAGGGATGGCCGCCCCAGCATTTT. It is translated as CASSEGEGWPPQHF.

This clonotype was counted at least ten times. In DNA, the CDR3 is TGTGCCAGCGAGAGAAATGCGAGGAAGAACACTGAAGCTTTCTTT. It translates to CASERNARKNTEAFF. This chain connects TRBV6-1 to TRBJ1-1; D is unclear. The CDR3 runs to 15 residues. V lost 8 bases to trimming and J lost 1 base, with 17 bases between them. In germline, CDR1 is MNHNS, CDR2 SASEGT.

The CDR3 DNA reads as TGTGCCAGTAGTATAGCCGGACAGGGGCCTGGCTACACCTTC. Translating gives CASSIAGQGPGYTF. The chain links TRBV19 to TRBJ1-2; 9 bases are a match to TRBD1. V lost 1 base and J lost 7; bases outside the gene matches: 4. The CDR3 consists of 14 residues. CDR1 is LNHDA and CDR2 is SQIVND in the germline V gene (reference sequence).

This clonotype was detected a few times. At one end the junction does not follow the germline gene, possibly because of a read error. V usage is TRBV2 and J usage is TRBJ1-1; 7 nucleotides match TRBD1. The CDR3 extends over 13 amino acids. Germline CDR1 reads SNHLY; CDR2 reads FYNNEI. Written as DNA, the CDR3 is TGTGCCAGCAGAGCCCGGACAGGCCCCTTCAATCTCTTT. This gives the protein CASRARTGPFNLF.

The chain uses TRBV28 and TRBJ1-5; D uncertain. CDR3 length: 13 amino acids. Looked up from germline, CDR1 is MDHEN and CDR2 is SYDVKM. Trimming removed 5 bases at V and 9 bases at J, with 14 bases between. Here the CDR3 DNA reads TGTGCCAGCAGTCCCGCCTTAATTGGGCCCCAGCATTTT. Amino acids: CASSPALIGPQHF.

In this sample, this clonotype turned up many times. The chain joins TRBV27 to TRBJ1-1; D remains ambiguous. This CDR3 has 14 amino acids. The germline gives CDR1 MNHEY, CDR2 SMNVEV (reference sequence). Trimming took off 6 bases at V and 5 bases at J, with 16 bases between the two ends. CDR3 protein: CASRTTWPSTEAFF. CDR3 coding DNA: TGTGCCAGCAGAACTACGTGGCCTAGTACTGAAGCTTTCTTT.

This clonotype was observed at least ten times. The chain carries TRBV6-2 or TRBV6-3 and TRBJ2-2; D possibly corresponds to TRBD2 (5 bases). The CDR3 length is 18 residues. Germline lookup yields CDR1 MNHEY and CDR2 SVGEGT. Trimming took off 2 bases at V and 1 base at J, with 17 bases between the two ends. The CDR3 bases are TGTGCCAGCAGTTACAAGAGGGCAAGAACAAGGAACACCGGGGAGCTGTTTTTT. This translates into CASSYKRARTRNTGELFF.

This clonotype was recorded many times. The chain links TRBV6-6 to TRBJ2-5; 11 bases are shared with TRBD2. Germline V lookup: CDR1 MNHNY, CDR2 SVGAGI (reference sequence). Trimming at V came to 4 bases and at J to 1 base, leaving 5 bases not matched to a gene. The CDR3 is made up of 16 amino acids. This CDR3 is CASSLSGTSGQETQYF. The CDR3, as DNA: TGTGCCAGCAGTTTGTCCGGGACTAGCGGCCAAGAGACCCAGTACTTC.

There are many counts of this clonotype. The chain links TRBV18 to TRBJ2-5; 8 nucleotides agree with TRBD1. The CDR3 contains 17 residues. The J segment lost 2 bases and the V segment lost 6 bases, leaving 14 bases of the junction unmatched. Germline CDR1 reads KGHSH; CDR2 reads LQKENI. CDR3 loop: CASSLWTGSGNQETQYF. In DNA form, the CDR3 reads TGTGCCAGCTCTCTCTGGACAGGGTCGGGCAATCAAGAGACCCAGTACTTC.

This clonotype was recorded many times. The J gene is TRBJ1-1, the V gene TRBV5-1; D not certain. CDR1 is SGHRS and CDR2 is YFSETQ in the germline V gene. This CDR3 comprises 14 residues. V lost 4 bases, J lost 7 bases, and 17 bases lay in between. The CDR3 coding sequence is TGCGCCAGCAGCAGGTCCACGGGAAAGGATGAAGCTTTCTTT. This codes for CASSRSTGKDEAFF.

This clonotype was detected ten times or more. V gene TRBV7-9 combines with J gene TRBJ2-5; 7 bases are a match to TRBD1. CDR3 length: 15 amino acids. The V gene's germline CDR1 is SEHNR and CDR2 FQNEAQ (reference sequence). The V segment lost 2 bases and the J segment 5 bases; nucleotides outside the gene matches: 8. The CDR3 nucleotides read TGTGCCAGCAGCTTAACAGGGGTGATTGGCGAGACCCAGTACTTC. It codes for CASSLTGVIGETQYF.

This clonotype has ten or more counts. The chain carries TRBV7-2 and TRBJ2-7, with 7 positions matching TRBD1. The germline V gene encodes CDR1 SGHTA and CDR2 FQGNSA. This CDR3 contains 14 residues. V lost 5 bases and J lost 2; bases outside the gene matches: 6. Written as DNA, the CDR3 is TGTGCCAGCAGCGAACCCGGGACAGCCTACGAGCAGTACTTC. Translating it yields CASSEPGTAYEQYF.

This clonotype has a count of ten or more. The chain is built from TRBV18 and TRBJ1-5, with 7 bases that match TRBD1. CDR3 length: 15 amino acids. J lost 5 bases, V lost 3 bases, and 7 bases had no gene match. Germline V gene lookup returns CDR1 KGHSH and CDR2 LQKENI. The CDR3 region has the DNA TGTGCCAGCTCACCGGAGGGGGCACGGCATCAGCCCCAGCATTTT. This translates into CASSPEGARHQPQHF. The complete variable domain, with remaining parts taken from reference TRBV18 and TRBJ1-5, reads NAGVMQNPRHLVRRRGQEARLRCSPMKGHSHVYWYRQLPEEGLKFMVYLQKENIIDESGMPKERFSAEFPKEGPSILRIQQVVRGDSAAYFCASSPEGARHQPQHFGDGTRLSIL.